These 4 T cell receptor beta chains were all obtained from the same sample, sequenced in a study of a mutant IDH1 vaccine in newly diagnosed glioma. Documented time point: baseline, week 1 (first vaccination visit). Regarding treatment: pre-vaccination baseline after standard-of-care therapy. Using immunoSEQ multiplex PCR, the repertoire was profiled, and TCRdb retains in-frame clones only, with some absent. The data hold around 92,000 clones, with under 90% observed a single time. The specimen was PBMCs, collected from a glioma patient treated with radiotherapy, temozolomide or both. These receptors were taken from a woman in her forties or fifties with glioma.

The chain carries TRBV5-5 and TRBJ2-3; the D gene is possibly TRBD2 (7 bases). Germline CDR1 and CDR2: SGHKS and YYEKEE (reference sequence). The CDR3 totals 16 residues. V lost 3 bases, J lost 6 bases, and 20 bases lay in between. DNA for the CDR3: TGTGCCAGCAGCTGGGGGCGGTTCGCGGGGGACGATACGCAGTATTTT. It translates to CASSWGRFAGDDTQYF.

This chain uses TRBV7-9 with TRBJ2-5, with 9 bases identical to TRBD1. Germline CDR1 is SEHNR and CDR2 is FQNEAQ (reference sequence). The ends lost 4 bases at V and 5 bases at J; junction bases unmatched: 8. The CDR3 covers 15 residues. The CDR3 region has the DNA TGTGCCAGCAGCTCGGGACAGGGCGCAGGGGAGACCCAGTACTTC. It encodes CASSSGQGAGETQYF. Full variable domain (remainder filled in from reference TRBV7-9 and TRBJ2-5): DTGVSQNPRHKITKRGQNVTFRCDPISEHNRLYWYRQTLGQGPEFLTYFQNEAQLEKSRLLSDRFSAERPKGSFSTLEIQRTEQGDSAMYLCASSSGQGAGETQYFGPGTRLLVL.

The chain uses TRBV5-6 and TRBJ2-2; 12 nucleotides line up with TRBD2. V lost 1 base, J lost 0 bases, and 1 base stayed unmatched. Germline CDR1 and CDR2: SGHDT and YYEEEE. The CDR3 consists of 17 residues. The CDR3: CASSLTSGGTNTGELFF. The CDR3 region has the DNA TGTGCCAGCAGCTTGACTAGCGGGGGGACGAACACCGGGGAGCTGTTTTTT. Full variable domain (outside the CDR3, taken from reference TRBV5-6 and TRBJ2-2): DAGVTQSPTHLIKTRGQQVTLRCSPKSGHDTVSWYQQALGQGPQFIFQYYEEEERQRGNFPDRFSGHQFPNYSSELNVNALLLGDSALYLCASSLTSGGTNTGELFFGEGSRLTVL.

The J gene is TRBJ2-7, the V gene TRBV9, with 9 positions matching TRBD2. Germline V CDR1 and CDR2: SGDLS, YYNGEE. The trim removed 0 bases at V and 2 bases at J, leaving 3 bases unmatched. The CDR3 has 15 residues. The CDR3 DNA reads TGTGCCAGCAGCGTAGGGACTAGCGCTCCCTACGAGCAGTACTTC. It codes for CASSVGTSAPYEQYF.